This T cell receptor (beta chain) stems from a study of cytomegalovirus exposure and HLA in healthy donors. It was with 60 Vbeta and 13 Jbeta primers that the PCR ran. The table came from immunoSEQ multiplex PCR; TCRdb's copy has only in-frame clones and leaves some out. Among about 98,000 clones listed, 55% to 75% were seen once. On this clone itself: Its antigen is unknown.

The V gene's germline CDR1 is MDHEN and CDR2 SYDVKM. The ends lost 6 bases at V and 4 bases at J; junction bases unmatched: 2. The CDR3 totals 13 residues. Healthy bone marrow donors supplied every sample. Sampled while nominally healthy, donors likely had unrecorded immune exposures. Study findings and constraints: Specificity for CMV antigens was confirmed in vitro for a few of the CMV-associated chains. An analysis was carried out later, and it reportedly showed fewer N-insertions in an Asian-associated ancestry cluster than the roughly 700-donor mean.

The sequencing sample was made of PBMCs. The TCR was taken from a man aged 50 to 59 in good health and CMV-seronegative. The chain recombines TRBV28 with TRBJ1-4, with 7 bases lining up with TRBD1. The chain's CDR3 is CASRRDSNEKLFF. DNA of the CDR3: TGTGCCAGCAGACGGGACAGTAATGAAAAACTGTTTTTT.